The 18 T cell receptor beta chains in this list originate from one sample, sequenced in a study of PD-L1 blockade in urothelial cancer. Produced via immunoSEQ multiplex PCR; TCRdb's table is partial and in-frame only. The table has tens of thousands of clones, approximately 72% seen once. The time point denotes: pretreatment peripheral blood. Sequencing used PBMCs, obtained around atezolizumab (anti-PD-L1) treatment. The origin of the receptors is a man aged 65-85 years with urothelial cancer.

The chain combines TRBV19 with TRBJ1-1; D is possibly TRBD1 (5 bases). Germline V gives CDR1 LNHDA, CDR2 SQIVND (reference sequence). The ends were cut back, 5 bases at V and 0 bases at J, with 10 bases in the middle. This CDR3 has 14 amino acids. The CDR3 protein is CASSSRQLNTEAFF. The DNA of the CDR3 is TGTGCCAGTAGTTCCCGACAGTTGAACACTGAAGCTTTCTTT.

This chain's CDR3 is CASSPSGQGTEQYF. The CDR3 nucleotides are TGTGCCAGTAGCCCCAGCGGACAGGGAACGGAGCAGTACTTC. The chain employs TRBV19 and TRBJ2-7, with 8 bases lining up with TRBD1. This CDR3 has 14 amino acids. The V and J ends lost 6 bases and 7 bases, in that order; junction bases with no gene match: 11. The germline V gene has CDR1 LNHDA and CDR2 SQIVND (reference sequence).

The J gene is TRBJ2-3, the V gene TRBV9, with D possibly TRBD2 on 6 matching bases. The germline V and J ends were trimmed by 2 bases and 2 bases, with 15 bases remaining between them. This CDR3 has 16 amino acids. CDR1 SGDLS and CDR2 YYNGEE come from the germline V gene. The chain's CDR3 is CASSVGSGRNTDTQYF. Here the CDR3 DNA reads TGTGCCAGCAGCGTGGGCAGTGGGAGGAACACAGATACGCAGTATTTT. Together with reference TRBV9 and TRBJ2-3, the CDR3 gives the full variable domain: DSGVTQTPKHLITATGQRVTLRCSPRSGDLSVYWYQQSLDQGLQFLIQYYNGEERAKGNILERFSAQQFPDLHSELNLSSLELGDSALYFCASSVGSGRNTDTQYFGPGTRLTVL.

The chain couples TRBV10-3 to TRBJ2-1; 11 bases match TRBD1. Germline V gene sequence: CDR1 ENHRY, CDR2 SYGVKD. The length of the CDR3 is 14 residues. Trimming took 8 bases from V and 6 from J; bases not matched to a gene: 6. The CDR3 reads CAIGGTGGINEQFF. The CDR3 DNA reads as TGTGCCATCGGGGGGACAGGGGGTATCAATGAGCAGTTCTTC.

The chain employs TRBV5-5 and TRBJ1-4, with TRBD1 identical over 7 bases. Germline-derived CDR1 and CDR2 are SGHKS and YYEKEE (reference sequence). Trimming removed 2 bases from V and 7 bases from J; junction bases left unmatched: 5. This CDR3 is 14 amino acids long. The CDR3 coding sequence is TGTGCCAGCAGCTTCCGGGACAGTTCTGAAAAACTGTTTTTT. Translation gives CASSFRDSSEKLFF.

This clone was counted a single time. J is TRBJ2-1 and V is TRBV11-3; the D is unclear. The CDR3 runs 17 residues. Trimming pared 1 base from V and 0 bases from J, leaving 13 bases between. The germline gives CDR1 SGHNT, CDR2 YENEEA. The CDR3 reads CASSLGTRYNSYNEQFF. CDR3 sequence (DNA): TGTGCCAGCAGCTTAGGTACAAGATATAACTCCTACAATGAGCAGTTCTTC.

This clone has only one observation. The chain employs TRBV29-1 and TRBJ2-2; D is unclear. The CDR3 extends over 13 amino acids. The V end lost 7 bases, the J end lost 6 bases, and 15 bases lay between the germline ends. Germline CDR1 SQVTM, CDR2 ANQGSEA. The CDR3 DNA follows: TGCAGCGCCACCATCACCCGGGCCGGGGAGCTGTTTTTT. This translates into CSATITRAGELFF.

The chain combines TRBV11-2 with TRBJ2-2; tentatively, D is TRBD2 (6 bases). Trimming stripped 1 base from V and 0 bases from J, with 9 bases between. The length of the CDR3 is 16 residues. Germline V gene data show CDR1 as SGHAT and CDR2 as FQNNGV. The CDR3 DNA reads as TGTGCCAGCAGCTTAGTGGGGGGAGCGAACACCGGGGAGCTGTTTTTT. Amino acids: CASSLVGGANTGELFF.

The rearrangement joins TRBV30 to TRBJ1-3; maybe TRBD1 (6 bases). The V gene's germline CDR1 is GTSNPN and CDR2 SVGIG (reference sequence). The CDR3 spans 14 residues. The V end was cut by 3 bases, the J end by 3 bases, with 12 bases between. CDR3 coding DNA: TGTGCCTGGAGGAACAGGGCAGGTGGAAACACCATATATTTT. As protein: CAWRNRAGGNTIYF. Full variable domain (rest looked up from reference TRBV30 and TRBJ1-3): SQTIHQWPATLVQPVGSPLSLECTVEGTSNPNLYWYRQAAGRGLQLLFYSVGIGQISSEVPQNLSASRPQDRQFILSSKKLLLSDSGFYLCAWRNRAGGNTIYFGEGSWLTVV.

CDR3 in amino acids: CASGNPQGARNEQFF. The CDR3 DNA follows: TGTGCCAGCGGTAACCCACAGGGGGCAAGGAATGAGCAGTTCTTC. The chain joins TRBV2 to TRBJ2-1; 9 bases line up with TRBD1. CDR3 length: 15 residues. The germline gives CDR1 SNHLY, CDR2 FYNNEI. The J segment lost 7 bases and the V segment lost 8 bases, leaving 12 bases of the junction unmatched.

The J gene is TRBJ2-2, the V gene TRBV5-1, with a tentative D call TRBD1 (5 bases). Per germline, CDR1 SGHRS and CDR2 YFSETQ. This CDR3 is 15 amino acids long. The germline V and J ends were trimmed by 0 bases and 6 bases, with 12 bases remaining between them. The CDR3 sequence: CASSLAGQGAGELFF. CDR3 coding DNA: TGCGCCAGCAGCTTGGCCGGACAAGGGGCCGGGGAGCTGTTTTTT. Combining the CDR3 with reference TRBV5-1 and TRBJ2-2 gives the whole variable domain KAGVTQTPRYLIKTRGQQVTLSCSPISGHRSVSWYQQTPGQGLQFLFEYFSETQRNKGNFPGRFSGRQFSNSRSEMNVSTLELGDSALYLCASSLAGQGAGELFFGEGSRLTVL.

The chain employs TRBV5-1 and TRBJ1-1, with D perhaps TRBD1 (5 bases). The V end was cut by 4 bases, the J end by 4 bases, with 17 bases between. This CDR3 comprises 15 residues. Germline V gene data show CDR1 as SGHRS and CDR2 as YFSETQ. The CDR3 spells CASSPEQVPTTEAFF. The CDR3 coding sequence is TGCGCCAGCAGCCCGGAACAGGTCCCGACCACTGAAGCTTTCTTT.

CDR3 sequence: CASSADRVGEQYF. CDR3 coding DNA: TGTGCCAGCAGCGCCGACAGGGTAGGCGAGCAGTACTTC. The chain combines TRBV5-4 with TRBJ2-7; 7 bases line up with TRBD1. Germline CDR1 is SGHNT and CDR2 is YYREEE (reference sequence). The CDR3 extends over 13 amino acids. Trimming at V came to 4 bases and at J to 6 bases, leaving 7 bases not matched to a gene.

The rearrangement joins TRBV28 to TRBJ1-2; TRBD1 matches at 8 bases. The germline gives CDR1 MDHEN, CDR2 SYDVKM. This CDR3 has 15 residues. With 5 bases clipped from V and 0 bases from J, the junction kept 5 bases outside the gene matches. In DNA, the CDR3 is TGTGCCAGCAGTCCAGGGGGCAGGACTAACTATGGCTACACCTTC. As protein: CASSPGGRTNYGYTF.

V usage is TRBV10-3 and J usage is TRBJ2-1; weak D call: TRBD2 (6 bases). Between the trimmed V and J ends, which lost 8 bases and 5 bases, there was a span of 13 bases. CDR3 length: 13 amino acids. Germline assignment: CDR1 ENHRY and CDR2 SYGVKD. The CDR3: CAILGTRHNEQFF. In DNA, the CDR3 is TGTGCCATCCTAGGGACTCGACACAATGAGCAGTTCTTC.

This clone came up once. The V call is TRBV6-1, the J call TRBJ1-2, with 8 positions matching TRBD1. The CDR3 has 15 amino acids. Per the germline V gene, CDR1 is MNHNS and CDR2 is SASEGT. Trimming took 2 bases from V and 2 from J; bases not matched to a gene: 4. CDR3 DNA sequence: TGTGCCAGCAGTGAATATCGACAGGGGAACTATGGCTACACCTTC. Its translation is CASSEYRQGNYGYTF.

This clone was detected a few times. The V and J genes are TRBV7-3 and TRBJ2-3, with TRBD1 matching over 8 bases. Trimming removed 5 bases from V and 8 bases from J; junction bases left unmatched: 6. The germline V gene encodes CDR1 SGHTA and CDR2 FQGTGA. CDR3 length: 13 residues. The CDR3 is CASSQGAEGTQYF. The DNA of the CDR3 is TGTGCCAGCAGCCAGGGGGCGGAGGGTACGCAGTATTTT.

The V gene is TRBV5-1, the J gene TRBJ1-2, with 9 nucleotides matching TRBD1. Germline lookup yields CDR1 SGHRS and CDR2 YFSETQ. The CDR3 has 16 residues. The V and J ends lost 1 base and 6 bases, in that order; junction bases with no gene match: 10. This CDR3 reads CASSLRSTGGSDGYTF. In nucleotides, the CDR3 is TGCGCCAGCAGCTTGCGGTCGACAGGGGGGAGCGATGGCTACACCTTC.